This T cell receptor (beta chain) was retrieved from a study of Graves' ophthalmopathy and Graves' hyperthyroidism. Study background: Peripheral blood collection took place at initial diagnosis, before any treatment.

J lost 1 base, V lost 3 bases, and 5 bases had no gene match. The CDR3 runs to 15 residues. Per the germline V gene, CDR1 is LGHNA and CDR2 is YNFKEQ. A duration under 3 months, NOSPECS ≥4, CAS ≥3 and moderate-to-severe activity characterized the donors with ophthalmopathy. Diagnosis used clinical symptoms, serum thyroxine, TRAb, thyroid ultrasound and orbital computed tomography. RNA transcripts were the source from which TCR beta CDR3 regions were amplified. After a first-round RT-PCR with HTBI primers, a second-round multiplex PCR was run. A single record per CDR3 protein comes from TCRdb applying MiXCR to the multiplex PCR reads. The sample consists of about 400,000 distinct CDR3 sequences, approximately 16% of them appearing once.

Specimen: peripheral blood. This TCR was recovered from a woman younger than 35 with Graves' ophthalmopathy. This chain connects TRBV4-2 to TRBJ2-7; 8 bases match TRBD2. CDR3: CASSHTLAASYEQYF. Written as DNA, the CDR3 is TGTGCCAGCAGCCACACACTAGCGGCGTCCTACGAGCAGTACTTC.